This T cell receptor (beta chain) was profiled in a study of identical twins. TCRdb ran MiXCR on the 5' RACE reads and lists one entry per CDR3 protein. The sample includes some 440,000 distinct CDR3 sequences, around 24% seen only once; the top ten take about 2.7%. The CDR3 sequence is 13 residues long. Germline CDR1 and CDR2: MNHEY and SMNVEV (reference sequence). This clonotype was found a few times. One junction end does not reproduce the germline sequence, and a read error may be involved. These data were likewise used in another study, on T cells expressing NK-cell markers. As that report states: For a handful of donors, the dominant NKG2C+ clonotypes made up 1.0-7.0% of their CD8+ T cells.

Specimen: CD4+ T cells sorted from blood. This receptor was taken from a young woman in good health. The chain is built from TRBV27 and TRBJ2-2; a weak D match, TRBD2 (6 bases). The CDR3 DNA reads TGTGCCAGCAGTACCGCCAAATGGGGGGATCTGTTTTTT. It codes for CASSTAKWGDLFF.